This T cell receptor (beta chain) stems from a study of T cell repertoires in cytomegalovirus infection (dated by TCRdb to about 2019). In the study overall: Because public TCR beta signatures pointed to carriage of CMV infection together with the matching HLA type, the HLA type of each donor mattered for the analysis. Findings and caveats that apply to the study as a whole: The ex vivo response was dominated by HLA-C-restricted CMV-specific TCR beta clonotypes, which also provided the single most frequent clonotype in two of eight donors. In both this cohort and an independent 352-donor cohort, the cumulative frequency of public TCR beta family members distinguished carriers of CMV infection plus the relevant HLA type.

Germline trimming amounts to 1 base on V and 6 bases on J, with 8 as the count of junction bases outside the gene matches. The germline V gene (reference sequence) yields DFQATT for CDR1 and SNEGSKA for CDR2. Reading from cysteine to phenylalanine, the CDR3 counts 15 amino acids. Kept here is only the CDR3 DNA, which spans 45 bases and is read in frame from base 1. These reads were obtained on an Illumina HiSeq 1500. TCRdb applied fastp at Q25 and MiXCR to the public reads, then kept only in-frame beta chains. Duplicate CDR3 protein sequences are folded into a single record with the most common DNA and genes. Recorded for this sample are under 150,000 distinct CDR3 sequences; 8% to 9% of them occurred a single time. Of the sample, 10% is held by the ten largest clones. Remarks on this clonotype: What this receptor recognizes is not known. Base qualities are missing; no much larger clone stands one base away.

The sequence is built from TRBV20-1 and TRBJ2-1; TRBD2 agrees with 8 junctional bases. The clonotype was recovered from a human donor in good health (CMV status not recorded). Some clones in this sample may be carry-over from other donors' samples. Material: PBMCs. The CDR3 here reads CSARVVAGGLNEQFF. The DNA reads as follows: TGCAGTGCTAGAGTGGTGGCGGGGGGTCTCAATGAGCAGTTCTTC.